The next 10 T cell receptor beta chains were all read from a single sample in a study of cytomegalovirus exposure and HLA in healthy donors. 60 Vbeta and 13 Jbeta primers were used in PCR. Method: immunoSEQ multiplex PCR; TCRdb's copy keeps in-frame clones and lacks some. The data contain 100,000 to 150,000 clones, 75% to 90% of them seen just once; the ten biggest clones take up 1%. Sequencing was done on a sample of PBMCs. These receptors were obtained from a man in his forties or fifties in good health and CMV-seronegative.

This chain links TRBV19 with TRBJ2-3; 10 nucleotides line up with TRBD1. V lost 4 bases, J lost 4 bases, and 5 bases stayed unmatched. The CDR3 runs 15 residues. The germline gives CDR1 LNHDA, CDR2 SQIVND (reference sequence). The CDR3 protein is CASSTVTGGSDTQYF. The CDR3 DNA follows: TGTGCCAGTAGTACCGTGACAGGGGGCTCAGATACGCAGTATTTT.

Only a few counts were recorded for this clone. The chain combines TRBV5-4 with TRBJ2-7, with 13 positions matching TRBD2. The CDR3 covers 15 residues. V was clipped by 4 bases and J by 2 bases; unmatched bases: 3. CDR1 is SGHNT and CDR2 is YYREEE in the germline V gene (reference sequence). DNA for the CDR3: TGTGCCAGCAGCGGGACTAGCGGGAATACCTACGAGCAGTACGTC. This codes for CASSGTSGNTYEQYV.

The V call is TRBV2, the J call TRBJ2-3, with 9 bases matching TRBD1. V lost 7 bases to trimming and J lost 5 bases; unmatched junction nucleotides: 4. The CDR3 has 13 amino acids. Per the germline V gene, CDR1 is SNHLY and CDR2 is FYNNEI. The CDR3, as DNA: TGTGCCAGCATTGGGACAGGGAAAGATACGCAGTATTTT. Protein sequence: CASIGTGKDTQYF.

This clone was seen more than once but under ten times. The chain carries TRBV6-6 and TRBJ1-1; unclear D gene. Germline assignment: CDR1 MNHNY and CDR2 SVGAGI (reference sequence). The V end lost 10 bases, the J end lost 3 bases, and 15 bases lay between the germline ends. CDR3 length: 13 residues. CDR3 DNA: TGTGCCACCGTCCGTGAACTATACACTGAAGCTTTCTTT. Its translation is CATVRELYTEAFF.

The chain uses TRBV19 and TRBJ2-3; 10 bases align to TRBD1. CDR3 length equals 16 residues. J gave up 4 bases and V 3 bases, and 7 bases lay outside the gene matches. Germline CDR1 is LNHDA and CDR2 is SQIVND (reference sequence). Here the CDR3 DNA reads TGTGCCAGTAGTATGGTAGGACAGGGGGGGGCAGATACGCAGTATTTT. Protein: CASSMVGQGGADTQYF.

V usage is TRBV10-3 and J usage is TRBJ2-1; 12 bases agree with TRBD2. There are 15 residues in the CDR3. J gave up 4 bases and V 2 bases, and 0 bases lay outside the gene matches. Germline V lookup: CDR1 ENHRY, CDR2 SYGVKD. The CDR3 spells CAISEGLAGYNEQFF. CDR3 DNA: TGTGCCATCAGTGAGGGACTAGCGGGGTACAATGAGCAGTTCTTC.

This rearrangement joins TRBV7-2 to TRBJ1-5; D is unresolved. Germline V gives CDR1 SGHTA, CDR2 FQGNSA. The CDR3 is 13 residues long. V was cut by 5 bases and J by 8 bases, with 13 bases left in between. The CDR3 is CASSIPLQEPQHF. The CDR3 DNA sequence: TGTGCCAGCAGCATCCCTTTACAAGAGCCCCAGCATTTT.

This chain connects TRBV27 to TRBJ2-3; no definite D call. V lost 5 bases and J lost 4, with 16 bases in between. Germline loops: CDR1 MNHEY, CDR2 SMNVEV (reference sequence). The CDR3 totals 15 residues. CDR3: CASSHPGGSADTQYF. The CDR3 DNA sequence: TGTGCCAGCAGTCATCCAGGTGGCTCCGCAGATACGCAGTATTTT.

The chain uses TRBV5-1 and TRBJ2-2; D is unclear. CDR1 and CDR2 from the germline V gene are SGHRS and YFSETQ. CDR3 length: 13 residues. V lost 0 bases and J lost 7, with 7 bases in between. CDR3 nucleotides: TGCGCCAGCAGCTTGGTAGAGCACGGGGAGCTGTTTTTT. Its protein product is CASSLVEHGELFF. Using reference TRBV5-1 and TRBJ2-2 for the parts outside the CDR3, the full variable domain is KAGVTQTPRYLIKTRGQQVTLSCSPISGHRSVSWYQQTPGQGLQFLFEYFSETQRNKGNFPGRFSGRQFSNSRSEMNVSTLELGDSALYLCASSLVEHGELFFGEGSRLTVL.

This clone was detected a few times. J is TRBJ2-7 and V is TRBV5-1, with 7 nucleotides matching TRBD1. Trimming took 7 bases from V and 4 from J; bases not matched to a gene: 5. This CDR3 is built from 12 residues. Germline CDR1 and CDR2: SGHRS and YFSETQ. The CDR3, as DNA: TGCGCCAGCTTCGAACAGGGGTACGAGCAGTACTTC. This sequence encodes CASFEQGYEQYF. Looking up the rest from reference TRBV5-1 and TRBJ2-7 gives the full variable domain: KAGVTQTPRYLIKTRGQQVTLSCSPISGHRSVSWYQQTPGQGLQFLFEYFSETQRNKGNFPGRFSGRQFSNSRSEMNVSTLELGDSALYLCASFEQGYEQYFGPGTRLTVT.